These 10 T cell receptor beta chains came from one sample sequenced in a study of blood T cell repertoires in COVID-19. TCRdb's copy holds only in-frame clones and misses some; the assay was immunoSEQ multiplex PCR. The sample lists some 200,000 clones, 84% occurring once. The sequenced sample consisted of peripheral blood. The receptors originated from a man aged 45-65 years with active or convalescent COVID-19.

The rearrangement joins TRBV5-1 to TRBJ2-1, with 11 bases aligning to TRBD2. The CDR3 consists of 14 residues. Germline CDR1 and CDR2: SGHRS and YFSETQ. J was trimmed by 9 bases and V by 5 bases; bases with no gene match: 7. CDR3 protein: CASRNGTSGLEQFF. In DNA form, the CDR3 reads TGCGCCAGCAGAAATGGGACTAGCGGTCTTGAGCAGTTCTTC.

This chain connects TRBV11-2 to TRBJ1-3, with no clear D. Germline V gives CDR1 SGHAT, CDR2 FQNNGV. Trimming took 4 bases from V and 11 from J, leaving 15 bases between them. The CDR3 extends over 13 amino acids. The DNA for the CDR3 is TGTGCCAGCAGCTCCACTCGGGTTGGCGCCATATATTTT. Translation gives CASSSTRVGAIYF.

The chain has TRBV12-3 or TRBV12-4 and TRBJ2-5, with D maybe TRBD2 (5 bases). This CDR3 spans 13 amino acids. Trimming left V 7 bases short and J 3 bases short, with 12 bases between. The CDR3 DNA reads TGTGCCAGCAAGAGGGCCATCGAAGAGACCCAGTACTTC. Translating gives CASKRAIEETQYF.

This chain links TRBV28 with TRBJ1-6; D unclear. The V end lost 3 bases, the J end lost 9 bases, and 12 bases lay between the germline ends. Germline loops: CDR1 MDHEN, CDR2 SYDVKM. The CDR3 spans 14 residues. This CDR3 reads CASSFGRGSSPLHF. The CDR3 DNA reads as TGTGCCAGCAGTTTTGGGCGGGGATCTTCACCCCTCCACTTT. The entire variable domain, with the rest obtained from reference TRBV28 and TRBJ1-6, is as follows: DVKVTQSSRYLVKRTGEKVFLECVQDMDHENMFWYRQDPGLGLRLIYFSYDVKMKEKGDIPEGYSVSREKKERFSLILESASTNQTSMYLCASSFGRGSSPLHFGNGTRLTVT.

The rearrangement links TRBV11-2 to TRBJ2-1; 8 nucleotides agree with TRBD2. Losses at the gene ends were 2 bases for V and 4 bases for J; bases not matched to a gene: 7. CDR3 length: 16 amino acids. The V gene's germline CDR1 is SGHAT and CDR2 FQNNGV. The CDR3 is CASSLPGLAAYNEQFF. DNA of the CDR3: TGTGCCAGCAGCTTACCCGGACTAGCAGCGTACAATGAGCAGTTCTTC.

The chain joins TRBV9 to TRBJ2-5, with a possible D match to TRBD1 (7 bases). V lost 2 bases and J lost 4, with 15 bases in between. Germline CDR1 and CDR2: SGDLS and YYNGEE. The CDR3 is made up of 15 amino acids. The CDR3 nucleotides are TGTGCCAGCAGCGTCAGGGGGGTAGCGTTAGAGACCCAGTACTTC. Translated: CASSVRGVALETQYF.

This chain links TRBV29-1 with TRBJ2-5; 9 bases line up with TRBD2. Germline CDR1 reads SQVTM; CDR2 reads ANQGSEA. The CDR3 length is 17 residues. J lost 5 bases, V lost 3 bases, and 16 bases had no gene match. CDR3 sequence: CSVDPLGAGAGGETQYF. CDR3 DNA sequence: TGCAGCGTTGATCCCCTCGGCGCAGGCGCGGGGGGGGAGACCCAGTACTTC.

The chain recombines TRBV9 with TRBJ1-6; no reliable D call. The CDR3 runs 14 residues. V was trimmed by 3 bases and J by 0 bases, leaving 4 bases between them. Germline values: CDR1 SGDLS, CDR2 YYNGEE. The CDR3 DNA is TGTGCCAGCAGCGCGAGCTCCTATAATTCACCCCTCCACTTT. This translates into CASSASSYNSPLHF.

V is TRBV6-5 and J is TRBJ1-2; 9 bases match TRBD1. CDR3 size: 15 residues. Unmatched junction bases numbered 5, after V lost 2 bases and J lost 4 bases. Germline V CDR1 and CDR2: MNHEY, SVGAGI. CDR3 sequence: CASSYHPTGGYGYTF. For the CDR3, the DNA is TGTGCCAGCAGTTACCACCCGACAGGGGGCTATGGCTACACCTTC.

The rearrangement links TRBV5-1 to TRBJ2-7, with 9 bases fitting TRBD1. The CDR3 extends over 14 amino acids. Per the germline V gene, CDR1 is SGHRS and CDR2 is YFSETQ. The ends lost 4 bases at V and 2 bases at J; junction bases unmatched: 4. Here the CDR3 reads CASSRDREPYEQYF. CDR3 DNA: TGCGCCAGCAGCCGGGACAGGGAGCCCTACGAGCAGTACTTC.